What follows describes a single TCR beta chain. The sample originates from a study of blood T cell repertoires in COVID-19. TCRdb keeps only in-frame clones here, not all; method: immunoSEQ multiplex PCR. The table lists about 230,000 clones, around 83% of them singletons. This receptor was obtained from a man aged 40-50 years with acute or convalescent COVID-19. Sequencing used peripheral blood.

CDR3 DNA sequence: TGTGCCAGCTCATCGACAGGGGAAGGAAAACTGTTTTTT. Translation: CASSSTGEGKLFF. This chain connects TRBV18 to TRBJ1-4; 8 nucleotides match TRBD1. The CDR3 extends over 13 amino acids. Germline CDR1 KGHSH, CDR2 LQKENI. Losses at the gene ends were 5 bases for V and 10 bases for J; bases not matched to a gene: 6.